This T cell receptor beta chain emerged from a study of T cells expressing NK-cell markers. TCRdb reprocessed the 5' RACE reads and reports one entry per CDR3 protein, with no DNA. The data include about 440,000 distinct CDR3 sequences; the top ten clones carry 7.3%. The clonotype comes from a woman aged 18 to 75 in good health. Sequencing was performed on blood T cells: a sorted CD56 or NKG2C T cell subset, CD4+ or CD8+ T cells, or bulk PBMC T cells (not recorded which).

CDR3 region: CASSRRGFQETQYF. The V and J genes are TRBV7-2 and TRBJ2-5. The CDR3 loop spans 14 amino acids. Looked up from germline, CDR1 is SGHTA and CDR2 is FQGNSA. Variable domain in full (rest from reference TRBV7-2 and TRBJ2-5): GAGVSQSPSNKVTEKGKDVELRCDPISGHTALYWYRQSLGQGLEFLIYFQGNSAPDKSGLPSDRFSAERTGGSVSTLTIQRTQQEDSAVYLCASSRRGFQETQYFGPGTRLLVL.